What follows are 2 T cell receptor beta chains derived from one specimen sequenced in a study of a mutant IDH1 vaccine in newly diagnosed glioma. These receptors' antigens are unknown. Regarding time point: week 35, safety follow-up. With topical imiquimod, each dose of the vaccine consisted of 300 ug of mutant IDH1 20-mer peptide. Produced via immunoSEQ multiplex PCR; TCRdb's table is partial and in-frame only. The sample yields approximately 47,000 clones, 70% to 90% seen once. The sample consisted of PBMCs, taken from a glioma patient whose treatment included an IDH1 peptide vaccine. The receptors stem from a woman in her thirties or forties with glioma.

The rearrangement joins TRBV2 to TRBJ1-1; 8 bases align to TRBD1. The germline gives CDR1 SNHLY, CDR2 FYNNEI. This CDR3 has 13 amino acids. J was trimmed by 2 bases and V by 6 bases; bases with no gene match: 2. The CDR3 spells CASRGQDNTEAFF. The CDR3 DNA is TGTGCCAGCAGGGGACAGGATAACACTGAAGCTTTCTTT.

The chain couples TRBV4-2 to TRBJ1-4, with 7 bases that match TRBD1. The CDR3 covers 16 residues. The J segment lost 5 bases and the V segment lost 0 bases, leaving 6 bases of the junction unmatched. Germline lookup yields CDR1 LGHNA and CDR2 YNFKEQ. CDR3 protein: CASSQDEAGGNEKLFF. The DNA for the CDR3 is TGTGCCAGCAGCCAAGATGAGGCAGGGGGAAATGAAAAACTGTTTTTT.